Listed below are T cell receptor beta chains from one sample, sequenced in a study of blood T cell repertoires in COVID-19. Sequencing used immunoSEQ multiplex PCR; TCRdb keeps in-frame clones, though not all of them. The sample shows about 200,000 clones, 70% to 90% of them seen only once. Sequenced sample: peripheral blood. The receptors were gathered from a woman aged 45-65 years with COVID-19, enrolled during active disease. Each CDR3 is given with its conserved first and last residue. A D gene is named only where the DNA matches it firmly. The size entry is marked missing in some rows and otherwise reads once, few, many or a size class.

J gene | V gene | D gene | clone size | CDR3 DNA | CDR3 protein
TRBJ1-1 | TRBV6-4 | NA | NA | TGTGCCAGCAGCTTTAACAGGGAAACTGAAGCTTTCTTT | CASSFNRETEAFF
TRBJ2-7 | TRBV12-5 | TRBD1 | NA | TGTGCTAGTGGTTCCGCGACAGGGGACTACGAGCAGTACTTC | CASGSATGDYEQYF
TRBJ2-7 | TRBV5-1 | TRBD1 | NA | TGCGCCAGCAGCTACCTCTTGGACAGGGGGCCCTACGAGCAGTACTTC | CASSYLLDRGPYEQYF
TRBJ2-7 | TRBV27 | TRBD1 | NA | TGTGCCAGCAGTTTATCCGGGACAGGGGATTCTCGCGAGCAGTACTTC | CASSLSGTGDSREQYF
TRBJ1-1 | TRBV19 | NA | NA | TGTGCCAGTCACGACAGGAACACTGAAGCTTTCTTT | CASHDRNTEAFF
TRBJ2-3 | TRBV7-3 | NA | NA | TGTGCCAGCAGCTCAACCTTGTCCGGGGGTGCAGATACGCAGTATTTT | CASSSTLSGGADTQYF
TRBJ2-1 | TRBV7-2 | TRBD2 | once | TGTGCCAGCAGTTCACTAGCGGGGGGCCACAATGAGCAGTTCTTC | CASSSLAGGHNEQFF
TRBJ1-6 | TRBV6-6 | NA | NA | TGTGCCAGCAGTTACTCGGGCTCACACCCCCTCCACTTT | CASSYSGSHPLHF
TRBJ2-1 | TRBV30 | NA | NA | TGTGCCTGGAGTGTATCTAGGGGCAGGAATGAGCAGTTCTTC | CAWSVSRGRNEQFF
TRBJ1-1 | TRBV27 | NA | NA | TGTGCCAGCAGTTTCACCGACTTTAACACTGAAGCTTTCTTT | CASSFTDFNTEAFF
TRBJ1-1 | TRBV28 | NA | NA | TGTGCCAGCAGTTTTTCCGGGGTTTACACTGAAGCTTTCTTT | CASSFSGVYTEAFF
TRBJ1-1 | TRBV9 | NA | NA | TGTGCCAGCAGCGTGACGACAGCCACTGAAGCTTTCTTT | CASSVTTATEAFF
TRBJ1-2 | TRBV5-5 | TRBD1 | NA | TGTGCCAGCAGCCCGGGGACAGGGCTTAACTATGGCTACACCTTC | CASSPGTGLNYGYTF
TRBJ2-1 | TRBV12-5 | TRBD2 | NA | TGTGCTAGTGCCCCCCCACGGGGGGGCGCCTACAATGAGCAGTTCTTC | CASAPPRGGAYNEQFF
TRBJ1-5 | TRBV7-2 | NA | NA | TGTGCCAGCAGCGGACGGACATATGGTAGCAATCAGCCCCAGCATTTT | CASSGRTYGSNQPQHF
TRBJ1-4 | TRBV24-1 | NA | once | TGTGCCACCAGTGATCCACGAGACGGGGCAACTAATGAAAAACTGTTTTTT | CATSDPRDGATNEKLFF
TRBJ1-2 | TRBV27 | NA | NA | TGTGCCAGCAGTTTGGCTGCAGGTGCCCCCACGTATGGCTACACCTTC | CASSLAAGAPTYGYTF
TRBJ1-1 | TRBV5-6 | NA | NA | TGTGCCAGCAGCTTGCGTGGCACACCGAGGGAAGAAGCTTTCTTT | CASSLRGTPREEAFF